The 14 T cell receptor beta chains listed next were all sequenced from one sample in a study of Graves' ophthalmopathy and Graves' hyperthyroidism. Amplified TCR beta CDR3 regions were obtained using RNA transcripts as template. The authors performed first-round RT-PCR with HTBI primers and then a second-round multiplex PCR. TCRdb reprocessed the multiplex PCR reads via MiXCR and lists one record per CDR3 protein. Of 450,000 or so distinct CDR3 sequences in the sample, around 15% were seen once. Input material: blood. The receptors here all came from a woman aged 30 to 39 with Graves' ophthalmopathy.

The table lists this clonotype with a few counts. The CDR3, as DNA: TGTGCCAGCAGCCAAGAAGGATGGGACAGCCAAGAGACCCAGTACTTC. It yields the protein CASSQEGWDSQETQYF. This chain uses TRBV3-1 with TRBJ2-5; 7 bases map to TRBD1. The V gene end was trimmed by 0 bases and the J gene end by 1 base; junction bases not matched to a gene: 5. Germline assignment: CDR1 LGHDT and CDR2 YNNKEL (reference sequence). This CDR3 contains 16 residues.

This clonotype was recorded a few times. The V and J genes are TRBV20-1 and TRBJ2-5; maybe TRBD1 (7 bases). The ends were cut back, 2 bases at V and 4 bases at J, with 11 bases in the middle. The CDR3 sequence is 13 residues long. The V gene's germline CDR1 is DFQATT and CDR2 SNEGSKA (reference sequence). For the CDR3, the DNA is TGCAGTGCTAGACGACAGGGAGGAGAGACCCAGTACTTC. This encodes CSARRQGGETQYF.

This rearrangement joins TRBV5-1 to TRBJ1-2; maybe TRBD1 (6 bases). V lost 0 bases, J lost 7 bases, and 13 bases lay in between. The CDR3 is 14 residues long. Germline lookup yields CDR1 SGHRS and CDR2 YFSETQ. The CDR3 is CASSLDGGAGGYTF. In DNA form, the CDR3 reads TGCGCCAGCAGCTTGGATGGGGGCGCGGGTGGCTACACCTTC.

Many counts were recorded for this clonotype. This rearrangement joins TRBV6-2 or TRBV6-3 to TRBJ1-2, with no clear D. Germline V CDR1 and CDR2: MNHEY, SVGEGT. The CDR3 is made up of 13 amino acids. The ends were cut back, 0 bases at V and 5 bases at J, with 7 bases in the middle. This CDR3 reads CASSYSETYGYTF. CDR3 coding DNA: TGTGCCAGCAGTTACTCGGAGACGTATGGCTACACCTTC.

This clonotype appeared many times. The chain couples TRBV6-2 or TRBV6-3 to TRBJ1-2; 7 bases match TRBD1. Germline loops: CDR1 MNHEY, CDR2 SVGEGT. This CDR3 spans 16 amino acids. Trimming removed 1 base from V and 5 bases from J; junction bases left unmatched: 10. The CDR3 region has the DNA TGTGCCAGCAGTTACTGGATCGACAGGGCACATTATGGCTACACCTTC. It codes for CASSYWIDRAHYGYTF.

This clonotype was seen ten or more times. The CDR3 here is CASSIGQTSTDTQYF. The CDR3 DNA is TGTGCCAGTAGTATAGGACAGACTAGCACAGATACGCAGTATTTT. The chain uses TRBV19 and TRBJ2-3; tentatively, D is TRBD1 (5 bases). From germline, CDR1 is LNHDA and CDR2 SQIVND (reference sequence). This CDR3 is built from 15 residues. The V and J ends lost 1 base and 0 bases respectively, with 8 bases between them.

In its sample, this clonotype was seen a few times. The chain is built from TRBV5-1 and TRBJ2-2; possible D gene TRBD1, 5 bases. The CDR3 length is 14 residues. Per germline, CDR1 SGHRS and CDR2 YFSETQ. The germline V and J ends were trimmed by 7 bases and 1 base, with 11 bases remaining between them. CDR3 protein: CASGSGQNTGELFF. The CDR3 coding sequence is TGCGCCAGCGGTTCCGGACAGAACACCGGGGAGCTGTTTTTT. Drawing the rest from reference TRBV5-1 and TRBJ2-2, the complete variable domain is KAGVTQTPRYLIKTRGQQVTLSCSPISGHRSVSWYQQTPGQGLQFLFEYFSETQRNKGNFPGRFSGRQFSNSRSEMNVSTLELGDSALYLCASGSGQNTGELFFGEGSRLTVL.

This clonotype came up many times. This sequence joins TRBV6-1 and TRBJ1-1; D uncertain. Germline V gene sequence: CDR1 MNHNS, CDR2 SASEGT. Trimming took 10 bases from V and 4 from J, leaving 19 bases between them. The CDR3 loop spans 14 amino acids. The CDR3 region has the DNA TGTGCCACTAATACCCAGCTTTGGATCACTGAAGCTTTCTTT. Protein: CATNTQLWITEAFF.

This clonotype occurred many times. The V call is TRBV20-1, the J call TRBJ1-5, with D possibly TRBD1 on 6 matching bases. There are 14 residues in the CDR3. Germline CDR1 and CDR2: DFQATT and SNEGSKA (reference sequence). V lost 2 bases to trimming and J lost 3 bases, with 11 bases between them. The DNA of the CDR3 is TGCAGTGCTAGATGGGGACACCCCAATCAGCCCCAGCATTTT. Translation: CSARWGHPNQPQHF.

The table lists this clonotype with many counts. The chain couples TRBV11-2 to TRBJ2-7; maybe TRBD2 (6 bases). Per germline, CDR1 SGHAT and CDR2 FQNNGV. V was trimmed by 5 bases and J by 0 bases, leaving 17 bases between them. The CDR3 covers 16 residues. CDR3 bases: TGTGCCAGCAGCCCGGGGGTCGGGGCCGTCTCCTACGAGCAGTACTTC. This codes for CASSPGVGAVSYEQYF.

This clonotype appeared many times. J is TRBJ1-2 and V is TRBV27; D is unclear. Germline V lookup: CDR1 MNHEY, CDR2 SMNVEV (reference sequence). Between the trimmed V and J ends, which lost 5 bases and 6 bases, there was a span of 19 bases. This CDR3 is 15 amino acids long. The CDR3 sequence: CASSPTWASQDGYTF. As DNA, the CDR3 is TGTGCCAGCAGTCCCACTTGGGCGTCACAAGATGGCTACACCTTC.

This clonotype has at least ten counts. The junction differs from germline at one of its ends, possibly a read error. V and J are TRBV12-5 and TRBJ2-7; 7 nucleotides match TRBD1. This CDR3 has 10 amino acids. Germline V gives CDR1 LGHNT, CDR2 FRNRAP. The CDR3 DNA sequence: TGTGCTAGTGGTCCGGGACAGCTGTGGTTC. The encoded protein is CASGPGQLWF.

The count of this clonotype is one. The J gene is TRBJ2-5, the V gene TRBV6-1; weak D call: TRBD1 (6 bases). Germline V gene data show CDR1 as MNHNS and CDR2 as SASEGT. CDR3 size: 14 residues. Trimming left V 6 bases short and J 5 bases short, with 16 bases between. In nucleotides, the CDR3 is TGTGCCAGCAGACCTAGACAGGCCCGGGAGACCCAGTACTTC. Amino acids: CASRPRQARETQYF.

This clonotype has only a few counts. The chain combines TRBV4-2 with TRBJ2-3, with D possibly called TRBD1 or TRBD2 (5 bases each). V was clipped by 2 bases and J by 0 bases, with 9 bases between them. The germline CDR1 and CDR2 sequences are LGHNA and YNFKEQ. The CDR3 has 15 residues. CDR3 sequence: CASSQKWGSTDTQYF. The CDR3 coding sequence is TGTGCCAGCAGCCAAAAATGGGGGAGCACAGATACGCAGTATTTT.